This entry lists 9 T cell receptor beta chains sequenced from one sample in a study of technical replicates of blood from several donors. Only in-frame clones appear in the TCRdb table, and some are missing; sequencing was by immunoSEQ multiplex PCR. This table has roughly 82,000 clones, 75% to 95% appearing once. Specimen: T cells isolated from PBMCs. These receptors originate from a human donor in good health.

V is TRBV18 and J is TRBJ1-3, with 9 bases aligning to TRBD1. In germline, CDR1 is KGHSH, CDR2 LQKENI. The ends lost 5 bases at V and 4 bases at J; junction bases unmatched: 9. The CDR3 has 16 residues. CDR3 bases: TGTGCCAGCTCATCTCTGGGACAGGGAGCCGGAAACACCATATATTTT. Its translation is CASSSLGQGAGNTIYF.

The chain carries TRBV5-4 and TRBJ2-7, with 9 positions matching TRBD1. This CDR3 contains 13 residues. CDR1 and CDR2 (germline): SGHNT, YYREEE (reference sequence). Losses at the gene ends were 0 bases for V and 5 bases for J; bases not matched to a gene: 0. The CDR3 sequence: CASSLGTGDEQYF. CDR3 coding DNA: TGTGCCAGCAGCTTGGGGACAGGGGACGAGCAGTACTTC.

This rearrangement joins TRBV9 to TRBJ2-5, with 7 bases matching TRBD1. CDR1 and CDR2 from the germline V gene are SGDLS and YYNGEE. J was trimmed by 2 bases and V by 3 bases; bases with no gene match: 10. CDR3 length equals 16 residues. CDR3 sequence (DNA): TGTGCCAGCAGCGGTAGGGACAGTTCAGAACAAGAGACCCAGTACTTC. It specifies CASSGRDSSEQETQYF.

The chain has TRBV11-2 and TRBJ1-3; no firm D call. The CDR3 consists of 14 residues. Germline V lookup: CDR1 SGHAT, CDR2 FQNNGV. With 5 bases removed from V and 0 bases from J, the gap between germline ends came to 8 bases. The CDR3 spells CASSPISSGNTIYF. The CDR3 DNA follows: TGTGCCAGCAGCCCGATTAGCTCTGGAAACACCATATATTTT.

The CDR3 DNA is TGTGCCAGTAGGGGACTAGCGGGGGGACACAATGAGCAGTTCTTC. Amino acid sequence: CASRGLAGGHNEQFF. This chain connects TRBV19 to TRBJ2-1, with 15 bases lining up with TRBD2. This CDR3 is built from 15 residues. CDR1 LNHDA and CDR2 SQIVND come from the germline V gene (reference sequence). The ends lost 6 bases at V and 5 bases at J; junction bases unmatched: 2.

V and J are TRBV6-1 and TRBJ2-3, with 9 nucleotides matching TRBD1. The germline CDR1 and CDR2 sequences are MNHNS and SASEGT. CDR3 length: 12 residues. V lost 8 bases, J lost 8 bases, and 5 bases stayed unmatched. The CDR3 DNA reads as TGTGCCAGCGGGACAGGGTTTGCTACGCAGTATTTT. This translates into CASGTGFATQYF.

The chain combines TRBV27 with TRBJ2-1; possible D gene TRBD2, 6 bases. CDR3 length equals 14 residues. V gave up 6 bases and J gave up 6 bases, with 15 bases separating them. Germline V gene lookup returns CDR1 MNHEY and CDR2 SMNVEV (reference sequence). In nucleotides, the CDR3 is TGTGCCAGCAGCCTGGGACTCTTATTCAATGAGCAGTTCTTC. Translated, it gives CASSLGLLFNEQFF.

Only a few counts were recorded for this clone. The CDR3 DNA follows: TGCGCCAGCAGCCAAGCCTTCGACACGAACACTGAAGCTTTCTTT. Residues: CASSQAFDTNTEAFF. The rearrangement links TRBV4-1 to TRBJ1-1, with no clear D. From germline, CDR1 is MGHRA and CDR2 YSYEKL. The CDR3 contains 15 residues. Trimming removed 1 base from V and 1 base from J, with 10 bases in between.

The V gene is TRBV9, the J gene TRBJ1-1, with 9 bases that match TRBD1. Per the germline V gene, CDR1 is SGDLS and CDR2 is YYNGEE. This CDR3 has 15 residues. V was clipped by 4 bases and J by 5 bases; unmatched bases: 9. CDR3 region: CASSQAGTGWTEAFF. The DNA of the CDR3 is TGTGCCAGCAGCCAAGCCGGGACAGGGTGGACTGAAGCTTTCTTT.